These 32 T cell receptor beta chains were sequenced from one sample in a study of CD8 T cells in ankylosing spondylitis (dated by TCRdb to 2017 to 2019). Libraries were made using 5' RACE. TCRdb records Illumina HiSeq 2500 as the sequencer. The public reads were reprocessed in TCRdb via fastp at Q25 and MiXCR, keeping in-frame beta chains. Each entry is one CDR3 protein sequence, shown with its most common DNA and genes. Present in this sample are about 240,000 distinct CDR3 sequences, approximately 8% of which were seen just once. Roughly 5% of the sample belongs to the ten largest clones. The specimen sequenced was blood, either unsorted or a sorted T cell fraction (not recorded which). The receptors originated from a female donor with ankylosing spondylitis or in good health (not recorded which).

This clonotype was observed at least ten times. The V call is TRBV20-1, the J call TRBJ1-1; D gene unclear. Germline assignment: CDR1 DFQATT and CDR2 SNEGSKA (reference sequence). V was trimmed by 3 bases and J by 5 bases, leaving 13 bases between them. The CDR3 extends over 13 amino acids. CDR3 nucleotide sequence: TGCAGTGCTAGCGACCCTCTGAGGACTGAAGCTTTCTTT. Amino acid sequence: CSASDPLRTEAFF.

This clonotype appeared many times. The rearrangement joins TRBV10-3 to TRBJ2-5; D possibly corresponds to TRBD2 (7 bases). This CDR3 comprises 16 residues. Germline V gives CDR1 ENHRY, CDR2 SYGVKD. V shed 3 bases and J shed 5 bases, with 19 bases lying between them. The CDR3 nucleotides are TGTGCCATCAGTGAATGGAAGGTAGGGGGGGTGGAGACCCAGTACTTC. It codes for CAISEWKVGGVETQYF.

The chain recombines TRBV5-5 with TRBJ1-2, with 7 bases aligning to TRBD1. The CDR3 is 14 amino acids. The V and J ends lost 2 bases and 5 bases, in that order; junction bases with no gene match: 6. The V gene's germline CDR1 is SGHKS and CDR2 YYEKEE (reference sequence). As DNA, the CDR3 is TGTGCCAGCAGCTTCACAGGGGAGGGGTATGGCTACACCTTC. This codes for CASSFTGEGYGYTF.

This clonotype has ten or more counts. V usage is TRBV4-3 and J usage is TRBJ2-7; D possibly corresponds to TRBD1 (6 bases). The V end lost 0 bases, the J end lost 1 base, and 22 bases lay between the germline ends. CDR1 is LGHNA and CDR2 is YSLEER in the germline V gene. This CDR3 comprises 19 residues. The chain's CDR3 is CASSQDSAKTGLISYEQYF. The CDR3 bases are TGCGCCAGCAGCCAAGACTCGGCAAAAACAGGGCTCATTTCCTACGAGCAGTACTTC.

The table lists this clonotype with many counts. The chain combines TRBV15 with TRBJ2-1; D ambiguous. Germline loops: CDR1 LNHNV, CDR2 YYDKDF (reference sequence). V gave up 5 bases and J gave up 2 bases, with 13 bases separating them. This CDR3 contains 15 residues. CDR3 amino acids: CATSPAPTPYNEQFF. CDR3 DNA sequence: TGTGCCACCAGCCCCGCCCCCACCCCCTACAATGAGCAGTTCTTC.

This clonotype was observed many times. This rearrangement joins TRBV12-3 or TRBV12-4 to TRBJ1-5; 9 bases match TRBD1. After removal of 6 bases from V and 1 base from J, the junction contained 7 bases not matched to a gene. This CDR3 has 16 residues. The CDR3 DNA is TGTGCCAGCAGACACATCGGGACAGGGAGCAATCAGCCCCAGCATTTT. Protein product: CASRHIGTGSNQPQHF.

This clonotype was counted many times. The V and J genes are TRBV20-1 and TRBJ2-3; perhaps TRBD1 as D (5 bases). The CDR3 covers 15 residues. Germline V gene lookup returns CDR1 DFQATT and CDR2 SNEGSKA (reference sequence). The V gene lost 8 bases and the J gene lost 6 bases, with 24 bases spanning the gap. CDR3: CSSPQGSGEGDTQYF. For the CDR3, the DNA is TGCAGTTCCCCCCAGGGTAGTGGTGAAGGGGATACGCAGTATTTT.

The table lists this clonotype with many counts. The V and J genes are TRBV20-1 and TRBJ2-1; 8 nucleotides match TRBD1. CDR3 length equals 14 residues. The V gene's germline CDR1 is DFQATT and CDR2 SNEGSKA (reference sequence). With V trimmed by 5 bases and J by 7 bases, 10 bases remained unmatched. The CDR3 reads CSAHRQGRWNEQFF. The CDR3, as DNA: TGCAGTGCTCACCGACAGGGGCGATGGAATGAGCAGTTCTTC.

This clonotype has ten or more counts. The CDR3 sequence is CASSYAGTDTQYF. CDR3 bases: TGTGCCAGCAGCTACGCGGGCACAGATACGCAGTATTTT. V and J are TRBV5-6 and TRBJ2-3, with no clear D. This CDR3 contains 13 residues. V shed 3 bases and J shed 1 base, with 6 bases lying between them. Germline loops: CDR1 SGHDT, CDR2 YYEEEE.

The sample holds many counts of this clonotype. CDR3: CASSRSGGPSYEQYF. The CDR3 DNA follows: TGTGCCAGCAGCCGCTCAGGGGGGCCCTCCTACGAGCAGTACTTC. This chain connects TRBV6-1 to TRBJ2-7, with a tentative D call TRBD1 (7 bases). The CDR3 contains 15 residues. The germline CDR1 and CDR2 sequences are MNHNS and SASEGT. V shed 6 bases and J shed 0 bases, with 15 bases lying between them.

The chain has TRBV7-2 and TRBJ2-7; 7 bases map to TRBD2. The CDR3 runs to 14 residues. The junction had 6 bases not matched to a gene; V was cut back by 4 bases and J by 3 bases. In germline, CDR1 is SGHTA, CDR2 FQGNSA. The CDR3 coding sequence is TGTGCCAGCAGCTCCCGAGCGGGGAACTACGAGCAGTACTTC. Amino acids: CASSSRAGNYEQYF.

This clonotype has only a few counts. The DNA for the CDR3 is TGTGCCAGCAGTTTAGGGCTAGCGGGATATGAGCAGTTCTTC. Translated: CASSLGLAGYEQFF. The chain carries TRBV27 and TRBJ2-1, with 9 bases matching TRBD2. V trimming: 2 bases; J trimming: 8 bases; junction bases outside the gene matches: 4. The CDR3 spans 14 residues. In germline, CDR1 is MNHEY, CDR2 SMNVEV (reference sequence).

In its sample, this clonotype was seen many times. The CDR3 nucleotides read TGCGCCAGCAGCGGAGGACGCACCTGGGCGACTGGCTACACCTTC. Translation: CASSGGRTWATGYTF. The chain employs TRBV5-1 and TRBJ1-2; D is unclear. V dropped 4 bases and J dropped 7 bases, with 20 bases sitting between them. The CDR3 is 15 residues long. Per the germline V gene, CDR1 is SGHRS and CDR2 is YFSETQ. Based on the CDR3 plus reference TRBV5-1 and TRBJ1-2, the full variable domain is KAGVTQTPRYLIKTRGQQVTLSCSPISGHRSVSWYQQTPGQGLQFLFEYFSETQRNKGNFPGRFSGRQFSNSRSEMNVSTLELGDSALYLCASSGGRTWATGYTFGSGTRLTVV.

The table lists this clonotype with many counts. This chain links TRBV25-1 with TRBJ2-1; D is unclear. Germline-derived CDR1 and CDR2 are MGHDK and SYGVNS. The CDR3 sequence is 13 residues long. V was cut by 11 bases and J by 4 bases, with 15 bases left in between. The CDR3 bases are TGTGCCGGCACTGAAGACTGGTACAATGAGCAGTTCTTC. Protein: CAGTEDWYNEQFF.

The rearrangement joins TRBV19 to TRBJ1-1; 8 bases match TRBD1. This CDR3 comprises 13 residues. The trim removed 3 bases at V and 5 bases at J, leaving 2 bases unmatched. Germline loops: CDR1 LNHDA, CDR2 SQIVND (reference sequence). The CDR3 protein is CASSMDRETEAFF. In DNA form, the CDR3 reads TGTGCCAGTAGTATGGACAGGGAGACTGAAGCTTTCTTT. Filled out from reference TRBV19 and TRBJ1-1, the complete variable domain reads DGGITQSPKYLFRKEGQNVTLSCEQNLNHDAMYWYRQDPGQGLRLIYYSQIVNDFQKGDIAEGYSVSREKKESFPLTVTSAQKNPTAFYLCASSMDRETEAFFGQGTRLTVV.

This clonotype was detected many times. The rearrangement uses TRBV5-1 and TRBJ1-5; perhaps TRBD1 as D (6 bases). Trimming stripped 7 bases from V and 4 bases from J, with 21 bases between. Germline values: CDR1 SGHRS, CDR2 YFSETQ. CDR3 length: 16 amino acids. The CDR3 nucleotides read TGCGCCAGCTCACCCTCCGGGGGCTATGGGAATCAGCCCCAGCATTTT. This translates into CASSPSGGYGNQPQHF.

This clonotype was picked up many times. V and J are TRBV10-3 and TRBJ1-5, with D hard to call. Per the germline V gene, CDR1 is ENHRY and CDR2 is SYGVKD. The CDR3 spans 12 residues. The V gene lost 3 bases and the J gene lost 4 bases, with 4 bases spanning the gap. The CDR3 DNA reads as TGTGCCATCAGTGACTTTAATCAGCCCCAGCATTTT. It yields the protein CAISDFNQPQHF.

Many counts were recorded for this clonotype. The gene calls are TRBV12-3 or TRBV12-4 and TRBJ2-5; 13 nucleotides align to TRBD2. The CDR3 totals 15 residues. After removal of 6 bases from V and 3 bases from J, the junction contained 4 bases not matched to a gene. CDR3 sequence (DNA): TGTGCCAGCAGACTAGCGGGGGGGGGCAAAGAGACCCAGTACTTC. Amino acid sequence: CASRLAGGGKETQYF.

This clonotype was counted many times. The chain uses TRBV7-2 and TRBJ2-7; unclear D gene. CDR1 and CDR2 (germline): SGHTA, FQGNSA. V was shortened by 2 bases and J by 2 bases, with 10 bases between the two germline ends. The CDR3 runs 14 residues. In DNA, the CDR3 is TGTGCCAGCAGCTTACGAGGTTATGCCTACGAGCAGTACTTC. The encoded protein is CASSLRGYAYEQYF. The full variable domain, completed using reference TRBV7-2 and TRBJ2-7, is GAGVSQSPSNKVTEKGKDVELRCDPISGHTALYWYRQSLGQGLEFLIYFQGNSAPDKSGLPSDRFSAERTGGSVSTLTIQRTQQEDSAVYLCASSLRGYAYEQYFGPGTRLTVT.

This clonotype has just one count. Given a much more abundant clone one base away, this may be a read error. The CDR3 loop reads CASSHAPSQLRNTEAFF. The CDR3 nucleotides are TGTGCCAGCAGCCACGCCCCCTCACAACTAAGGAACACTGAAGCTTTCTTT. This chain uses TRBV5-5 with TRBJ1-1, with D unresolved. This CDR3 comprises 17 residues. CDR1 and CDR2 from the germline V gene are SGHKS and YYEKEE (reference sequence). Trimming stripped 4 bases from V and 1 base from J, with 20 bases between.

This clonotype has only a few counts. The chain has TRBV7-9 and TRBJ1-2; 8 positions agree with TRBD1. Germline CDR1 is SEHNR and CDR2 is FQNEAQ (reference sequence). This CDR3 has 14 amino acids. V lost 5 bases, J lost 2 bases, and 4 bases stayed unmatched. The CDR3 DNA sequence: TGTGCCAGCAGCCCCAGGGGGCAAAACTATGGCTACACCTTC. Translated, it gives CASSPRGQNYGYTF.

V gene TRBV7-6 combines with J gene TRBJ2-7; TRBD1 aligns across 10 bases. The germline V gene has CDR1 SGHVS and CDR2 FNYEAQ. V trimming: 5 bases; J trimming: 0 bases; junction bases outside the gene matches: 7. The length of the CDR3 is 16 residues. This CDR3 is CASSRRQGAISYEQYF. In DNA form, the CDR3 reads TGTGCCAGCAGCCGAAGACAGGGGGCCATCTCCTACGAGCAGTACTTC.

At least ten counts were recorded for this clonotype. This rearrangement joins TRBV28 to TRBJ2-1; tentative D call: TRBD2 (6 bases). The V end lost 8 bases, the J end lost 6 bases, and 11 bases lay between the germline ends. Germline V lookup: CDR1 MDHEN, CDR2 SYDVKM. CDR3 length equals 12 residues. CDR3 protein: CASWSGLNEQFF. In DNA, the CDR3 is TGTGCCAGCTGGAGCGGGCTCAATGAGCAGTTCTTC.

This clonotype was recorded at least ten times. As DNA, the CDR3 is TGTGCCAGCAGTTTAGGGGGGACCGAGAAAGGCTACACCTTC. Translating it yields CASSLGGTEKGYTF. The V call is TRBV12-3 or TRBV12-4, the J call TRBJ1-2, with D perhaps matching TRBD1 (5 bases). V gave up 1 base and J gave up 8 bases, with 14 bases separating them. CDR3 size: 14 residues.

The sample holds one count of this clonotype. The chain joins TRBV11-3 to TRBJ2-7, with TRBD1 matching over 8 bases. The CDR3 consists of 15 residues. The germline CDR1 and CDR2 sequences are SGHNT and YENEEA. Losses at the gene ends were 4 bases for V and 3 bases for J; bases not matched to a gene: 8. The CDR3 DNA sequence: TGTGCCAGCAGCTCATGGGGGACAGGTTTCTACGAGCAGTACTTC. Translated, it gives CASSSWGTGFYEQYF.

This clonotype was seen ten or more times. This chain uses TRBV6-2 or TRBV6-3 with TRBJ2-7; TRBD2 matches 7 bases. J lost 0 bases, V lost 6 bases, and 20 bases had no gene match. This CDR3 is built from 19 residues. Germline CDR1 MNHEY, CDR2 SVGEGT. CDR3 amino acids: CASSPRGTAGLMSSYEQYF. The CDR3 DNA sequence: TGTGCCAGCAGCCCGCGGGGGACTGCCGGTCTCATGAGCTCCTACGAGCAGTACTTC.

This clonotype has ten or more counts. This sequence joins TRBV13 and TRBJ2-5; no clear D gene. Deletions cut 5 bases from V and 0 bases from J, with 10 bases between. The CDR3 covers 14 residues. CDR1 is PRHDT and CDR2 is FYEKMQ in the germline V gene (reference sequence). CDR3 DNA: TGTGCCAGCAGCCCCAATAGGTACCAAGAGACCCAGTACTTC. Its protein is CASSPNRYQETQYF. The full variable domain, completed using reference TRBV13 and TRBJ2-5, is AAGVIQSPRHLIKEKRETATLKCYPIPRHDTVYWYQQGPGQDPQFLISFYEKMQSDKGSIPDRFSAQQFSDYHSELNMSSLELGDSALYFCASSPNRYQETQYFGPGTRLLVL.

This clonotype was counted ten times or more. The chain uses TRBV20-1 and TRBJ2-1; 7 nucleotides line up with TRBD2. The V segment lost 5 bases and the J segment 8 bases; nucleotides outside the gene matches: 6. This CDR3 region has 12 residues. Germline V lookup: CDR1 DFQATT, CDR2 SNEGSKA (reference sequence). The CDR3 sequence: CSAPKRDYEQFF. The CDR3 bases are TGCAGTGCTCCCAAGCGGGACTATGAGCAGTTCTTC.

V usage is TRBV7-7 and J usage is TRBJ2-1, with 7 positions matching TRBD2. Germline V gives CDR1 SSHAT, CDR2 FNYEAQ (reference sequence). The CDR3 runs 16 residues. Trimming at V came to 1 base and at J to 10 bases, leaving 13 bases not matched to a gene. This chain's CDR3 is CASSLEIGWGGGEQFF. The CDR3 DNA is TGTGCCAGCAGCTTAGAGATCGGCTGGGGGGGTGGGGAGCAGTTCTTC.

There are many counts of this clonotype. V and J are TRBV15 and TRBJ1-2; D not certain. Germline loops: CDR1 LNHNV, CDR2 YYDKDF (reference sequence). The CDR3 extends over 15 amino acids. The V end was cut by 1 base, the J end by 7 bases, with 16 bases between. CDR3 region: CATSRADTLEGGYTF. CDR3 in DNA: TGTGCCACCAGCAGAGCCGACACCCTGGAGGGTGGCTACACCTTC.

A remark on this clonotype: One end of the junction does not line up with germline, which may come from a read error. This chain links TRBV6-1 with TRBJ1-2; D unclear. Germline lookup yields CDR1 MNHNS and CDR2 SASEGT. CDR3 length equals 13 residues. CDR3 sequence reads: CTSTGPTNYGYTF. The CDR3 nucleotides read TGTACCAGCACCGGGCCGACAAACTATGGCTACACCTTC.

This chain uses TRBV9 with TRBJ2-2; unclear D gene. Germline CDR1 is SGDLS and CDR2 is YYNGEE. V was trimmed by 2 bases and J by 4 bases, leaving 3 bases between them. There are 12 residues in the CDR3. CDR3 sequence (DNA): TGTGCCAGCAGCGTCCGCACCGGGGAGCTGTTTTTT. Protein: CASSVRTGELFF.